A selection of T cell receptor beta chains follows, all from one sample in a study of read filtering for tumor transcriptome and immune sequencing. TCRdb processed the reads anew with MiXCR; each CDR3 protein has one entry. The repertoire includes under 35,000 distinct CDR3 sequences, approximately 17% of them detected once, and 15% to 20% sits in the top ten. The specimen sequenced was a population of CD138-negative cells sorted from bone marrow. The receptors were gathered from a donor aged 40 or older with multiple myeloma. Both conserved end residues are part of each CDR3. The D gene is left open where the match is weak. The size entry is marked missing in some rows and otherwise reads once, few, many or a size class.

TGTGCCAGCAGCTTATCGGACAGGGTCTTCTATGGCTACACCTTC	CASSLSDRVFYGYTF	TRBV11-2	TRBJ1-2	TRBD1	many
TGCAGCGTTGCTCGTGGACCAGCGGGAGTAACTGAGCAGTTCTTC	CSVARGPAGVTEQFF	TRBV29-1	TRBJ2-1	TRBD2	NA
TGCGCCAGCAGCTTGAATCTAGCGGAAGAGACCCAGTACTTC	CASSLNLAEETQYF	TRBV5-1	TRBJ2-5	TRBD2	many
TGCGCCAGCGGGAAAACAGGGAGCTCTGGGGCCAACGTCCTGACTTTC	CASGKTGSSGANVLTF	TRBV5-1	TRBJ2-6	NA	many
TGTGCCAGCAGGGCAGGGGGAGGAGGCTACACCTTC	CASRAGGGGYTF	TRBV12-3/TRBV12-4	TRBJ1-2	TRBD1	many
TGCAGTGCTAGAGTGGGGGAAGGCTACACCTTC	CSARVGEGYTF	TRBV20-1	TRBJ1-2	NA	many
TGTGCCAGCAGTCGGACGACCAACAATGAGCAGTTCTTC	CASSRTTNNEQFF	TRBV6-4	TRBJ2-1	NA	many
TGCGCCAGCAGTCCAGCGGGGGGGCGGGGAGAGACCCAGTACTTC	CASSPAGGRGETQYF	TRBV10-1	TRBJ2-5	TRBD2	few
TGCAGTGCGGGGGGGTCGTCGTATCAGCCCCAGCATTTT	CSAGGSSYQPQHF	TRBV20-1	TRBJ1-5	NA	many
TGTGCCAGCAGTTACTCGATTGGGGAGGACAACACCGGGGAGCTGTTTTTT	CASSYSIGEDNTGELFF	TRBV6-2/TRBV6-3	TRBJ2-2	NA	NA
TGTGCCAGCAGACAATCAGAGTACCAAGAGACCCAGTACTTC	CASRQSEYQETQYF	TRBV6-1	TRBJ2-5	NA	NA
TGTGCCAGCAGCTTAGGACTAGCAGCCTACAATGAGCAGTTCTTC	CASSLGLAAYNEQFF	TRBV7-9	TRBJ2-1	TRBD2	medium-sized
TGTGCCAGCAGTTTTAGTATCGTGAACACTGAAGCTTTCTTT	CASSFSIVNTEAFF	TRBV12-3/TRBV12-4	TRBJ1-1	NA	once
TGTGCCACCAGCCTTGGGGGTTCCCCCCTAGCGGGGCACAATGAGCAGTTCTTC	CATSLGGSPLAGHNEQFF	TRBV24-1	TRBJ2-1	TRBD2	many
TGTGCCAGCAACACCGGGACCTTGGGAAACACCATATATTTT	CASNTGTLGNTIYF	TRBV19	TRBJ1-3	NA	NA
TGTGCCAGCAGCTCTTTTAGCGACTACGAGCAGTACTTC	CASSSFSDYEQYF	TRBV28	TRBJ2-7	NA	many
TGCGCCACCACCCACACAGATACGCAGTATTTT	CATTHTDTQYF	TRBV10-2	TRBJ2-3	NA	many
TGCAGTGCCGATGGACGGACTAGCGGGGGGGGCCAAACGACAGATACGCAGTATTTT	CSADGRTSGGGQTTDTQYF	TRBV20-1	TRBJ2-3	TRBD2	many
TGCGCCAGCAGCTTGGCAGGGCCTGCTGAAAAACTGTTTTTT	CASSLAGPAEKLFF	TRBV5-1	TRBJ1-4	NA	many
TGTGCCAGCAGTTACTTAGCGGGAGCAGATACGCAGTATTTT	CASSYLAGADTQYF	TRBV6-5	TRBJ2-3	TRBD2	medium-sized
TGTGCCAGCAGCCAAGAGGAGGGCACAGATACGCAGTATTTT	CASSQEEGTDTQYF	TRBV3-1	TRBJ2-3	NA	many
TGTGCCAGCAGCTTAGAGTCCTCTGGAAACACCATATATTTT	CASSLESSGNTIYF	TRBV7-9	TRBJ1-3	NA	few
TGTGCCAGCAGACTAATGCCCACATACAATGAGCAGTTCTTC	CASRLMPTYNEQFF	TRBV7-9	TRBJ2-1	NA	many
TGTGCCAGCAACAAGGGGCTAGCGGGAGTCGGGGAGCTGTATTTT	CASNKGLAGVGELYF	TRBV2	TRBJ2-2	TRBD2	NA
TGCAGTGCTAGGGCAGCCAATTTCACCATATATTTT	CSARAANFTIYF	TRBV20-1	TRBJ1-3	NA	many
TGTGCCAGCAGTGTTCTCGGGGTGGTCGAGCAGTACTTC	CASSVLGVVEQYF	TRBV28	TRBJ2-7	NA	many
TGTGCCAGCAGTTTTGACTGGGAGCCCCGTTCGACCCAGTACTTC	CASSFDWEPRSTQYF	TRBV28	TRBJ2-5	NA	many
TGTGCCAGCAGTTCCCCGGGGAGTGAGACCCAGTACTTC	CASSSPGSETQYF	TRBV7-9	TRBJ2-5	NA	many
TGTGCCAGCAGCACTCTATCCGGGACAGGCTCCTACGAGCAGTACTTC	CASSTLSGTGSYEQYF	TRBV5-4	TRBJ2-7	TRBD1	many